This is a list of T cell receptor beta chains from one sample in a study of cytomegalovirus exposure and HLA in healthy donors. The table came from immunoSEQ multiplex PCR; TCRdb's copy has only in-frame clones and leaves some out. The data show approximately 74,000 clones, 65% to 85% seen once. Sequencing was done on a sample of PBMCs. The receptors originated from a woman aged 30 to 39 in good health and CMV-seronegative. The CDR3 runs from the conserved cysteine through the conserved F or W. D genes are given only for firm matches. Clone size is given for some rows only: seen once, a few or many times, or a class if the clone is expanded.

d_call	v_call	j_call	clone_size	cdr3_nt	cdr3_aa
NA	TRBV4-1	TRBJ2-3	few	TGCGCCAGCAGCCAAGAGGGCGAAGGAGGGGCAGATACGCAGTATTTT	CASSQEGEGGADTQYF
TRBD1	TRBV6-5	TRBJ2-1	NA	TGTGCCAGCAGTTACGGGACAGGGGGCTTGTACAATGAGCAGTTCTTC	CASSYGTGGLYNEQFF
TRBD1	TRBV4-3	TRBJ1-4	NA	TGCGCCAGCAGCCTCGGGACAGTTAATGAAAAACTGTTTTTT	CASSLGTVNEKLFF
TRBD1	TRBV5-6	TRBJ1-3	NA	TGTGCCAGTTTCCCTATGGGACAGTTTTTTTCTGATCCTGGAAACACCATATATTTT	CASFPMGQFFSDPGNTIYF
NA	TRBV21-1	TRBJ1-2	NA	TGTGCCAGCAGCAATGAGGACAGCTTCCGGTATGGCTACACCTTC	CASSNEDSFRYGYTF
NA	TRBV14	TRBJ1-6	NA	TGTGCCAGCAGCCACGGACAGCTTATCTATAATTCACCCCTCCACTTT	CASSHGQLIYNSPLHF
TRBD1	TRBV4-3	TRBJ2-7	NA	TGCGCCAGCAGCCAAGATATTACCAGGGACAGGGCGTCCGAGCAGTACTTC	CASSQDITRDRASEQYF
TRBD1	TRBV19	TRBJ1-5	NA	TGTGCCAGCAGACAGGGGGGCTTCGGCAATCAGCCCCAGCATTTT	CASRQGGFGNQPQHF
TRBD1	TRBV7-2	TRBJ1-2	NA	TGTGCCAGCAGCCCAGACCATACAGGGGATCGTGGCTACACCTTC	CASSPDHTGDRGYTF
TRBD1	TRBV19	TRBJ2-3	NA	TGTGCCAGTAGTCTCCGGGACAGGGGCACAGATACGCAGTATTTT	CASSLRDRGTDTQYF
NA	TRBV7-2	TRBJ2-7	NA	TGTGCCAGCAGCTTAGGCCCCAATCGACTCTACGAGCAGTACTTC	CASSLGPNRLYEQYF
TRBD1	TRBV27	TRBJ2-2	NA	TGTGCCAGCAGTTACCCGGGACAGGGGCGTCGTACAGGGGAGCTGTTTTTT	CASSYPGQGRRTGELFF
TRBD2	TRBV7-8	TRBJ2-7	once	TGTGCCAGCAGCCGCCCCGGGGGGGTGAACAGTGAGCAGTACTTC	CASSRPGGVNSEQYF
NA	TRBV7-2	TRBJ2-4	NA	TGTGCCAGCAGCTTAGGGGGCGAGTCGAACATTCAGTACTTC	CASSLGGESNIQYF
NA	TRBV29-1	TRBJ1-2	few	TGCAGCGTCCCCGAACAGGGAAACTATGGCTACACCTTC	CSVPEQGNYGYTF
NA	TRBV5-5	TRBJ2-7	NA	TGTGCCAGCAGCTTGTCGGCAGGGGTTGGAGGCGAGCAGTACTTC	CASSLSAGVGGEQYF
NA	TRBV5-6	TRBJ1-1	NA	TGTGCCAGCAGCTCGGACACTGAAGCTTTCTTT	CASSSDTEAFF
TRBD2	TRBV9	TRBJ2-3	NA	TGTGCCAGCAGCGGCGGATCTAGCGGGGGGGCCAGAGATACGCAGTATTTT	CASSGGSSGGARDTQYF
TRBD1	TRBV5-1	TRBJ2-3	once	TGCGCCAGCAGCAGGACCGACAGGGGAAGCACAGATACGCAGTATTTT	CASSRTDRGSTDTQYF
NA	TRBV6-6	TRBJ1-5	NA	TGTGCCAGCAGTCCCGCGTCAAATCAGCCCCAGCATTTT	CASSPASNQPQHF
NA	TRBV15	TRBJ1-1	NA	TGTGCCACCAGCAGAAGGCAGGGCAGGACTGAAGCTTTCTTT	CATSRRQGRTEAFF
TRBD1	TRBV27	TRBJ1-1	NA	TGTGCCAGCAGTCATATTTCGAGCCGACAGGGGCGCTCCTTGAACACTGAAGCTTTCTTT	CASSHISSRQGRSLNTEAFF
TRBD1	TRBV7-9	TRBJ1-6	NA	TGTGCCAGCAGCCCCGGGACAGGGGGCCCCCGGTCACCCCTCCACTTT	CASSPGTGGPRSPLHF
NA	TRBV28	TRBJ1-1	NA	TGTGCCAGCAGTCTTTGGACAGAGAGCACTGAAGCTTTCTTT	CASSLWTESTEAFF
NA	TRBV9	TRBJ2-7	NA	TGTGCCAGCAGCGTAGCCCCAGCTGGCGGGGACGAGCAGTACTTC	CASSVAPAGGDEQYF
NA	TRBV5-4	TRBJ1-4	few	TGTGCCAGCAGCTTCAAACAGGGTACTAATGAAAAACTGTTTTTT	CASSFKQGTNEKLFF
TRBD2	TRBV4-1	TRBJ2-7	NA	TGCGCCAGCAGCCAAGAAAGACTAGCGGGGGCGCCCTACGAGCAGTACTTC	CASSQERLAGAPYEQYF
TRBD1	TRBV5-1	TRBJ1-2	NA	TGCGCCAGCAGCCGGGAGGGCAGGGGGACCTATGGCTACACCTTC	CASSREGRGTYGYTF
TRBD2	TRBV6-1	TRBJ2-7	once	TGTGCCAGCAGTGTACGCAGGGAGGGGTACGAGCAGTACTTC	CASSVRREGYEQYF
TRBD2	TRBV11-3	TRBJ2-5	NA	TGTGCCAGCAGCGAGGGGGTGCGGGGGGCTCAAGAGACCCAGTACTTC	CASSEGVRGAQETQYF
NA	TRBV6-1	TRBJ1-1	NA	TGTGCCAGCAGTGTACAGACAGGGAACACTGAAGCTTTCTTT	CASSVQTGNTEAFF
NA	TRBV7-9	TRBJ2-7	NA	TGTGCCGCATCTCCACTGCGCAAATCCTACGAGCAGTACTTC	CAASPLRKSYEQYF
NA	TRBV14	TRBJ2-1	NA	TGTGCCAGCACCCCCCAAAGCGGTCTCTACAATGAGCAGTTCTTC	CASTPQSGLYNEQFF
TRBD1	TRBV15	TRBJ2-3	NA	TGTGCCACCCGGGGTGGACAGGCCACAGATACGCAGTATTTT	CATRGGQATDTQYF
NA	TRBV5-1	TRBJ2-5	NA	TGCGCCAGCAGCTTGACTAGCACGGGAGAGACCCAGTACTTC	CASSLTSTGETQYF
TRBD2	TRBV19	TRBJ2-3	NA	TGTGCCAGCTCCAGCGGGGGGGGTACGCAGTATTTT	CASSSGGGTQYF
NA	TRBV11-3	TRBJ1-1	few	TGTGCCAGCAGCGTATTAACAGGGTTGAGTGTGAACACTGAAGCTTTCTTT	CASSVLTGLSVNTEAFF